This TCR beta chain comes out of a study of blood T cell repertoires in COVID-19. Study in general: Donors in the United States, Italy and Spain gave samples during acute or convalescent COVID-19. T cells, B-cell-depleted T cells, or PBMCs supplied cDNA or gDNA.

Under the authors' procedure: Amplification of reference gene primers was used by the study to estimate nucleated cell counts. Using immunoSEQ multiplex PCR, the repertoire was profiled, and TCRdb retains in-frame clones only, with some absent. The DNA gave D and trimming, while V, J and clone size come from that table. This sample carries 200,000 to 250,000 clones, approximately 90% of them seen once, and the ten largest clones take approximately 2.6%. Germline V gene sequence: CDR1 LGHDT, CDR2 YNNKEL (reference sequence). The CDR3 contains 14 residues. V was shortened by 1 base and J by 0 bases, with 4 bases between the two germline ends.

The chain recombines TRBV3-1 (or the pseudogene TRBV3-2) with TRBJ1-5; no clear D gene. Material for sequencing was peripheral blood. This TCR came from a man aged 25-40 years with COVID-19, enrolled during active disease. The CDR3 loop is CASSQVNSNQPQHF. Written as DNA, the CDR3 is TGTGCCAGCAGCCAAGTAAATAGCAATCAGCCCCAGCATTTT.